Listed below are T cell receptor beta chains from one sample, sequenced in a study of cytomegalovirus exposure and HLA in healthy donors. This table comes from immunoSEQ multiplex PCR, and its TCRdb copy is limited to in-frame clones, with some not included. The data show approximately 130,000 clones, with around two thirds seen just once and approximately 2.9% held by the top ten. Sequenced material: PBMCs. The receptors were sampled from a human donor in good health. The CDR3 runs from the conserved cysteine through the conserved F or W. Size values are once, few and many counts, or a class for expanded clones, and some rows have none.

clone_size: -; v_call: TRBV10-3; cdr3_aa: CAISEPGSPQQAFF
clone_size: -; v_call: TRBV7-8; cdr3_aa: CASSLRQGAKNIQYF
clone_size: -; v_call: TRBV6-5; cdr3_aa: CASSYGPSEQYF
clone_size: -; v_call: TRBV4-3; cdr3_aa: CASSQGQGFTEAFF
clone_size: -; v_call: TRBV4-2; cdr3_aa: CASSQEGGATNEKLFF
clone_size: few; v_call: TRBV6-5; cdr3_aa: CASREWDRAYEQYF
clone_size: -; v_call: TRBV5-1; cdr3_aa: CASSFWGLAGGEGDEQFF
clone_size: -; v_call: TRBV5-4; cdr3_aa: CASSSPDSPNSPLHF
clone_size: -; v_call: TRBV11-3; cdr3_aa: CASSSGQGFSGANVLTF
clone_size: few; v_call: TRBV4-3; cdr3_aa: CASSQAWGPQETQYF
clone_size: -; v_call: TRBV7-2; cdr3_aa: CASSPPGQRSSGNTIYF
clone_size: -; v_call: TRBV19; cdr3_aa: CASSNRVDSYEQYF
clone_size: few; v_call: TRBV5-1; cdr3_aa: CASSYHGDKPTDTQYF
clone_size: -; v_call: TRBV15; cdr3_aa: CATSRVGGRGNTEAFF
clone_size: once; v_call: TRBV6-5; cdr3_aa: CASSFQGGTEAFF
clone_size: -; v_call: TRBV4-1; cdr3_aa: CASSQGTGTGEEQYF
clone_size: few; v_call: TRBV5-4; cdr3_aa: CASSLGPSFGAGGLGYTF
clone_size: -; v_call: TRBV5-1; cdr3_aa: CASSWEQGIGTDTQYF
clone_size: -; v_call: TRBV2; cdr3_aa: CASSGSGNYGYTF
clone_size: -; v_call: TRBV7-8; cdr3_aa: CASSLQGAFEKLFF
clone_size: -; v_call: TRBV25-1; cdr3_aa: CASRGGTGAGYTF
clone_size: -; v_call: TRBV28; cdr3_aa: CASSFRDRGMNEQYF